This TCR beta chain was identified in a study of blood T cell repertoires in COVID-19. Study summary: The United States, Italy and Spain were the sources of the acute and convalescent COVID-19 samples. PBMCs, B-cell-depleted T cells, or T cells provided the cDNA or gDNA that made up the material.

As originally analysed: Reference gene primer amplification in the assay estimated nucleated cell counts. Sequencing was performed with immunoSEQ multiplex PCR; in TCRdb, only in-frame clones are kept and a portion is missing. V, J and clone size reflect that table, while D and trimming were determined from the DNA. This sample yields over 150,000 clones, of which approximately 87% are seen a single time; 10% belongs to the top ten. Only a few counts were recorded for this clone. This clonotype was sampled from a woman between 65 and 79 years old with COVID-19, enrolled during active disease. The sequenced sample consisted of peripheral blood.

CDR3 nucleotides: TGTGCCAGCATGAGGGACAACAATCAGCCCCAGCATTTT. Residues: CASMRDNNQPQHF. The gene calls are TRBV2 and TRBJ1-5; weak D call: TRBD1 (6 bases). V dropped 7 bases and J dropped 3 bases, with 10 bases sitting between them. The CDR3 is 13 amino acids. Germline CDR1 reads SNHLY; CDR2 reads FYNNEI.